The present T cell receptor beta chain was sequenced within a study of shared clonotypes between healthy human individuals. Broader study findings: Richness estimates generally favored naive over memory subsets.

The repertoire was sequenced with immunoSEQ multiplex PCR; TCRdb's copy has only in-frame clones and lacks some. The sample has some 2.3 million clones, more than 85% seen once. As concerns this clone: The antigen is undetermined.

Germline assignment: CDR1 SGHTA and CDR2 FQGNSA. This CDR3 region has 14 residues. The trim removed 0 bases at V and 5 bases at J, leaving 3 bases unmatched. The source of this sequence is a man between 18 and 29 years old in good health. Some clones in this sample may be carry-over from other donors' samples. Input material: naive CD4+ T cells from PBMCs. Subset described: CD45RA+ positively selected. The V gene is TRBV7-2, the J gene TRBJ2-7; 8 positions match TRBD2. Here the CDR3 DNA reads TGTGCCAGCAGCTTAGCGGGACTAGACCACGAGCAGTACTTC. This codes for CASSLAGLDHEQYF.